Listed below are T cell receptor beta chains from one sample, sequenced in a study of blood T cell repertoires in COVID-19. Sequencing was performed with immunoSEQ multiplex PCR; in TCRdb, only in-frame clones are kept and a portion is missing. The sample gives about 64,000 clones, roughly 70% of which show up once; approximately 51% is in the top ten. Material: PBMCs or T cells enriched from blood (not recorded which). The receptors here all came from a woman aged 55-69 years who had been exposed to COVID-19. The CDR3 runs from the conserved cysteine through the conserved F or W. The order of the fields is clone size, V gene, D gene, J gene, CDR3 protein, CDR3 DNA. The D gene is left open where the match is weak. Clone size is stated in some rows and not others, as once, few, many or a class when expanded.

NA,TRBV28,NA,TRBJ2-3,CASSLFGGSTDTQYF,TGTGCCAGCAGTTTATTCGGGGGTAGCACAGATACGCAGTATTTT
NA,TRBV6-5,NA,TRBJ1-5,CASRWGEGSQPQHF,TGTGCCAGCCGCTGGGGGGAAGGGAGTCAGCCCCAGCATTTT
NA,TRBV11-2,NA,TRBJ1-2,CASSLDAHGYTF,TGTGCCAGCAGCTTAGACGCGCATGGCTACACCTTC
NA,TRBV28,NA,TRBJ1-6,CASSLPKAGVLESSPLHF,TGTGCCAGCAGTCTCCCGAAGGCAGGCGTTCTCGAGAGTTCACCCCTCCACTTT
NA,TRBV10-3,TRBD1,TRBJ1-1,CAISPGTGGVSRNTEAFF,TGTGCCATCAGTCCCGGGACAGGGGGTGTAAGTAGGAACACTGAAGCTTTCTTT
NA,TRBV9,NA,TRBJ2-2,CASSRDLNTGELFF,TGTGCCAGCAGTAGGGACTTAAACACCGGGGAGCTGTTTTTT
NA,TRBV28,TRBD2,TRBJ2-1,CASTASGRGSYNEQFF,TGTGCCAGCACGGCGAGCGGGAGAGGGTCCTACAATGAGCAGTTCTTC
NA,TRBV6-5,TRBD1,TRBJ1-5,CASSRDRGNQPQHF,TGTGCCAGCAGTCGGGACAGGGGAAATCAGCCCCAGCATTTT
NA,TRBV4-3,NA,TRBJ1-1,CASSQEAAGGFVNTEAFF,TGCGCCAGCAGCCAAGAAGCGGCGGGGGGGTTCGTGAACACTGAAGCTTTCTTT
NA,TRBV5-6,TRBD2,TRBJ2-1,CASSLQLAGARSYNEQFF,TGTGCCAGCAGCTTGCAACTAGCGGGGGCCCGCTCCTACAATGAGCAGTTCTTC
NA,TRBV6-5,NA,TRBJ1-6,CASKTGQLYNSPLHF,TGTGCCAGCAAGACTGGACAGCTCTATAATTCACCCCTCCACTTT
NA,TRBV19,TRBD1,TRBJ1-5,CASSRPGQGLGQPQHF,TGTGCCAGTAGTCGCCCGGGACAGGGGCTGGGACAGCCCCAGCATTTT
NA,TRBV5-6,TRBD1,TRBJ1-1,CASSLEVGQLNTEAFF,TGTGCCAGCAGCTTGGAGGTGGGACAGTTGAACACTGAAGCTTTCTTT
NA,TRBV6-5,NA,TRBJ1-1,CASTSYDTEAFF,TGTGCCAGCACTAGTTACGACACTGAAGCTTTCTTT
many,TRBV4-1,NA,TRBJ2-7,CASSQQQGRNYEQYF,TGCGCCAGCAGCCAACAACAGGGAAGGAATTACGAGCAGTACTTC
NA,TRBV5-8,NA,TRBJ1-1,CASSLVPFGNTEAFF,TGTGCCAGCAGCTTGGTCCCCTTCGGGAACACTGAAGCTTTCTTT
NA,TRBV2,NA,TRBJ2-7,CASSESFSGRNF,TGTGCCAGCAGTGAATCCTTCTCAGGGAGGAACTTC
NA,TRBV29-1,NA,TRBJ2-1,CSVEEGRARLNEQFF,TGCAGCGTTGAAGAGGGCAGGGCCCGTCTCAATGAGCAGTTCTTC
NA,TRBV7-8,NA,TRBJ1-3,CASSLGGSGNTIYF,TGTGCCAGCAGCTTGGGGGGCTCTGGAAACACCATATATTTT
NA,TRBV7-6,NA,TRBJ1-1,CASSLELNTEAFF,TGTGCCAGCAGCTTAGAGCTGAACACTGAAGCTTTCTTT
NA,TRBV5-1,NA,TRBJ2-2,CASAGTSKRGELFF,TGCGCCAGCGCCGGGACTTCAAAACGCGGGGAGCTGTTTTTT
NA,TRBV27,TRBD2,TRBJ2-1,CASSSPGGSGRLGNEQFF,TGTGCCAGCAGTTCTCCGGGAGGCAGCGGAAGATTAGGGAATGAGCAGTTCTTC
NA,TRBV6-5,NA,TRBJ2-6,CASTYSYASKNVLTF,TGTGCCAGCACCTACTCTTACGCCAGTAAAAACGTCCTGACTTTC
NA,TRBV30,NA,TRBJ1-3,CAWRPGRRGNTIYF,TGTGCCTGGAGGCCAGGGAGGCGTGGAAACACCATATATTTT
NA,TRBV11-2,TRBD1,TRBJ1-1,CASSSGGDVFTEAFF,TGTGCCAGCAGCTCAGGGGGCGACGTGTTCACTGAAGCTTTCTTT
NA,TRBV12-2,NA,TRBJ1-1,CASRKNRGEMRTEAFF,TGTGCAAGTCGCAAGAACAGGGGAGAGATGAGAACTGAAGCTTTCTTT
few,TRBV7-9,NA,TRBJ1-2,CASSFAGNVRDYGYTF,TGTGCCAGCAGCTTCGCAGGGAATGTAAGGGACTATGGCTACACCTTC
few,TRBV18,TRBD1,TRBJ2-3,CASSRTGASTDTQYF,TGTGCCAGCTCGCGGACAGGGGCTAGCACAGATACGCAGTATTTT
NA,TRBV7-8,NA,TRBJ2-3,CASSLAGAQSTDTQYF,TGTGCCAGCAGCTTAGCGGGGGCCCAAAGCACAGATACGCAGTATTTT
few,TRBV10-2,NA,TRBJ1-2,CASSESRGYTF,TGCGCCAGCAGTGAGTCGCGTGGCTACACCTTC
NA,TRBV7-2,TRBD1,TRBJ1-5,CASSQQQGARGQPQHF,TGTGCCAGCAGCCAGCAACAGGGGGCGCGAGGTCAGCCCCAGCATTTT
NA,TRBV18,TRBD1,TRBJ1-1,CASSSRDSEAFF,TGTGCCAGCTCATCCCGGGACAGCGAAGCTTTCTTT
NA,TRBV5-1,TRBD2,TRBJ2-3,CASSLGLAGGITSTDTQYF,TGCGCCAGCAGCTTGGGACTAGCGGGAGGCATTACTAGCACAGATACGCAGTATTTT